These 27 T cell receptor beta chains were all obtained from the same sample, sequenced in a study of beta chain features in type 1 diabetes. cDNA synthesis used the whole RNA isolate, giving expressed TCRB sequences. Only in-frame clones appear in the TCRdb table, and some are missing; sequencing was by immunoSEQ multiplex PCR. Of 220,000 or so clones listed, around 68% are singletons. The sequenced material came from naive CD4+ T cells from blood. These receptors originate from a man aged 30-40 years in good health.

For this clone: The same CDR3 arises from other DNA sequences in this sample as well. The rearrangement links TRBV30 to TRBJ2-7, with TRBD2 identical over 7 bases. The V gene's germline CDR1 is GTSNPN and CDR2 SVGIG (reference sequence). Trimming cost V 3 bases and J 1 base; bases outside gene matches: 3. The CDR3 contains 13 residues. The CDR3 coding sequence is TGTGCCTGGAGCTCGGGACTATCCTACGAGCAGTACTTC. Translating it yields CAWSSGLSYEQYF.

The chain combines TRBV14 with TRBJ2-3, with TRBD1 as a possible D gene (6 bases). The V end was cut by 3 bases, the J end by 9 bases, with 7 bases between. This CDR3 contains 11 residues. Germline V gives CDR1 SGHDN, CDR2 FVKESK. The CDR3 region has the DNA TGTGCCAGCAGCCACGGGACAACGCAGTATTTT. Translated, it gives CASSHGTTQYF.

About this clone itself: At one boundary the junction diverges from the germline segment, which might be a read error. This chain links TRBV29-1 with TRBJ2-5, with 8 bases lining up with TRBD1. CDR1 is SQVTM, CDR2 ANQGSEA, per germline. The CDR3 spans 15 residues. The CDR3 here is CSAEGVRGRTETQYF. The CDR3 coding sequence is TGCAGCGCTGAAGGGGTCAGGGGGCGAACAGAGACCCAGTACTTC.

The chain couples TRBV5-1 to TRBJ2-1; 7 bases match TRBD1. The CDR3 runs to 16 residues. Per germline, CDR1 SGHRS and CDR2 YFSETQ. Trimming took 2 bases from V and 6 from J; bases not matched to a gene: 11. CDR3 DNA sequence: TGCGCCAGCAGCTTCACAGGGACAGCAAAAACCAATGAGCAGTTCTTC. It translates to CASSFTGTAKTNEQFF.

The chain employs TRBV11-2 and TRBJ2-2; D remains unclear. Trimming took 4 bases from V and 0 from J, leaving 15 bases between them. The CDR3 is 17 amino acids. From germline, CDR1 is SGHAT and CDR2 FQNNGV. The CDR3 spells CASSSINGKTNTGELFF. The DNA of the CDR3 is TGTGCCAGCAGCTCGATAAATGGGAAAACGAACACCGGGGAGCTGTTTTTT.

This clone has more than one count but fewer than ten. CDR3 in amino acids: CASSLGIEQFF. The CDR3 coding sequence is TGTGCCAGCAGCTTAGGTATTGAGCAGTTCTTC. The chain is built from TRBV7-8 and TRBJ2-1; D is unclear. This CDR3 is built from 11 residues. From germline, CDR1 is SGHVS and CDR2 FQNEAQ. Deletions cut 1 base from V and 9 bases from J, with 4 bases between.

This clone has a single count. V gene TRBV7-8 combines with J gene TRBJ1-4; TRBD1 might be the D (6 bases). V gave up 4 bases and J gave up 4 bases, with 16 bases separating them. CDR3 length: 16 amino acids. Germline CDR1 SGHVS, CDR2 FQNEAQ. CDR3 protein: CASSSSLWTDNEKLFF. The CDR3, as DNA: TGTGCCAGCAGCTCTAGCCTTTGGACAGATAATGAAAAACTGTTTTTT.

J is TRBJ2-1 and V is TRBV7-9; D not certain. V gave up 5 bases and J gave up 0 bases, with 11 bases separating them. This CDR3 has 15 residues. Germline CDR1 SEHNR, CDR2 FQNEAQ (reference sequence). The CDR3 nucleotides read TGTGCCAGCAGCGTCCGGGCCAGCTCCTACAATGAGCAGTTCTTC. It yields the protein CASSVRASSYNEQFF. The full variable domain, rest sourced from reference TRBV7-9 and TRBJ2-1, is DTGVSQNPRHKITKRGQNVTFRCDPISEHNRLYWYRQTLGQGPEFLTYFQNEAQLEKSRLLSDRFSAERPKGSFSTLEIQRTEQGDSAMYLCASSVRASSYNEQFFGPGTRLTVL.

The chain employs TRBV25-1 and TRBJ1-1; D is unclear. This CDR3 has 13 amino acids. The germline gives CDR1 MGHDK, CDR2 SYGVNS. The V end was cut by 5 bases, the J end by 12 bases, with 19 bases between. CDR3: CASSPAPRATTFF. The DNA for the CDR3 is TGTGCCAGCAGTCCCGCCCCAAGGGCGACGACTTTCTTT.

This chain uses TRBV13 with TRBJ1-2, with D unresolved. CDR1 and CDR2 from the germline V gene are PRHDT and FYEKMQ (reference sequence). V lost 3 bases and J 4 bases, leaving 6 bases between the germline ends. The CDR3 is 12 amino acids. The DNA of the CDR3 is TGTGCCAGCAGCTTTCCCGGCTATGGCTACACCTTC. Its translation: CASSFPGYGYTF.

V and J are TRBV29-1 and TRBJ2-7; 7 nucleotides match TRBD1. Germline CDR1 reads SQVTM; CDR2 reads ANQGSEA. The J segment lost 6 bases and the V segment lost 6 bases, leaving 14 bases of the junction unmatched. The CDR3 totals 14 residues. CDR3 in amino acids: CSVRETGFGSEQYF. As DNA, the CDR3 is TGCAGCGTCAGAGAGACAGGGTTTGGCTCCGAGCAGTACTTC.

The chain is built from TRBV19 and TRBJ2-5; D is undetermined. Trimming removed 2 bases from V and 5 bases from J, with 6 bases in between. This CDR3 comprises 12 residues. Germline CDR1 reads LNHDA; CDR2 reads SQIVND (reference sequence). In nucleotides, the CDR3 is TGTGCCAGTAGTATACTGGGGGAGACCCAGTACTTC. Translated, it gives CASSILGETQYF.

The V gene is TRBV4-3, the J gene TRBJ2-2; D unclear. Germline assignment: CDR1 LGHNA and CDR2 YSLEER. The length of the CDR3 is 14 residues. V lost 0 bases and J 0 bases, leaving 2 bases between the germline ends. The CDR3 DNA follows: TGCGCCAGCAGCCAAGACACGAACACCGGGGAGCTGTTTTTT. This translates into CASSQDTNTGELFF.

The chain joins TRBV15 to TRBJ2-1; 9 bases map to TRBD2. The CDR3 sequence is 16 residues long. Germline V gives CDR1 LNHNV, CDR2 YYDKDF (reference sequence). With 7 bases clipped from V and 0 bases from J, the junction kept 7 bases outside the gene matches. The CDR3 is CATKEREALSYNEQFF. The CDR3 DNA reads TGTGCCACCAAGGAGCGGGAGGCCCTCTCCTACAATGAGCAGTTCTTC.

This chain links TRBV25-1 with TRBJ2-5; 7 bases line up with TRBD2. Trimming took 3 bases from V and 5 from J; bases not matched to a gene: 9. Germline V gene data show CDR1 as MGHDK and CDR2 as SYGVNS. This CDR3 is 15 amino acids long. Here the CDR3 DNA reads TGTGCCAGCAGTGACGGGTGGGAGGGCCTCGAGACCCAGTACTTC. Its protein is CASSDGWEGLETQYF.

This chain uses TRBV15 with TRBJ1-4, with D tentatively TRBD1 (5 bases). V lost 7 bases to trimming and J lost 5 bases, with 23 bases between them. Looked up from germline, CDR1 is LNHNV and CDR2 is YYDKDF (reference sequence). The CDR3 length is 17 residues. CDR3 in amino acids: CATTERARVKRNEKLFF. CDR3 nucleotide sequence: TGTGCCACCACGGAGCGGGCCAGGGTAAAGAGGAATGAAAAACTGTTTTTT.

The chain uses TRBV10-3 and TRBJ1-6; D call uncertain. Germline values: CDR1 ENHRY, CDR2 SYGVKD. V gave up 3 bases and J gave up 0 bases, with 12 bases separating them. The CDR3 has 17 amino acids. The CDR3, as DNA: TGTGCCATCAGTGAAATCGGAGGGAGCTCCTATAATTCACCCCTCCACTTT. Translating it yields CAISEIGGSSYNSPLHF.

The rearrangement uses TRBV4-2 and TRBJ2-7; 11 positions agree with TRBD1. Germline values: CDR1 LGHNA, CDR2 YNFKEQ. This CDR3 region has 14 residues. V lost 4 bases to trimming and J lost 3 bases; unmatched junction nucleotides: 2. CDR3 nucleotide sequence: TGTGCCAGCAGCCCGGGACAGGGGGACTACGAGCAGTACTTC. This gives the protein CASSPGQGDYEQYF.

The rearrangement links TRBV30 to TRBJ1-6, with TRBD1 matching 9 bases. The junction had 7 bases not matched to a gene; V was cut back by 1 base and J by 9 bases. The CDR3 is 15 residues long. The germline V gene has CDR1 GTSNPN and CDR2 SVGIG (reference sequence). The chain's CDR3 is CAWSESDRGSSPLHF. The CDR3 DNA reads TGTGCCTGGAGTGAATCGGACAGGGGATCTTCACCCCTCCACTTT.

This clone was observed a single time. V and J are TRBV30 and TRBJ2-3, with D possibly matching TRBD1 (6 bases). This CDR3 has 11 residues. Trimming stripped 4 bases from V and 8 bases from J, with 10 bases between. Germline V lookup: CDR1 GTSNPN, CDR2 SVGIG (reference sequence). CDR3 region: CAWTSGVTQYF. Here the CDR3 DNA reads TGTGCCTGGACCTCAGGGGTTACGCAGTATTTT.

The chain couples TRBV30 to TRBJ2-1; D is uncertain. The CDR3 length is 14 residues. V dropped 2 bases and J dropped 7 bases, with 15 bases sitting between them. Germline V gene sequence: CDR1 GTSNPN, CDR2 SVGIG (reference sequence). CDR3 DNA sequence: TGTGCCTGGAGTCGTCTCGTCCTGAGAAATGAGCAGTTCTTC. Its translation is CAWSRLVLRNEQFF.

The V gene is TRBV10-3, the J gene TRBJ2-1; 7 bases agree with TRBD1. Germline V lookup: CDR1 ENHRY, CDR2 SYGVKD. J gave up 2 bases and V 2 bases, and 0 bases lay outside the gene matches. This CDR3 region has 14 residues. CDR3 nucleotides: TGTGCCATCAGTGAGGACAGGGCCTACAATGAGCAGTTCTTC. Protein sequence: CAISEDRAYNEQFF.

V usage is TRBV29-1 and J usage is TRBJ1-4; D call uncertain. Germline values: CDR1 SQVTM, CDR2 ANQGSEA. V was cut by 4 bases and J by 2 bases, with 8 bases left in between. The CDR3 loop spans 13 amino acids. The CDR3 sequence: CSVVVYTNEKLFF. The CDR3 DNA is TGCAGCGTTGTGGTGTATACTAATGAAAAACTGTTTTTT.

This clone has a single count. The chain has TRBV9 and TRBJ2-1, with 15 bases that match TRBD2. Trimming at V came to 4 bases and at J to 8 bases, leaving 7 bases not matched to a gene. Germline V gene data show CDR1 as SGDLS and CDR2 as YYNGEE. This CDR3 contains 16 residues. The CDR3 reads CASSSRTSGRVDEQFF. CDR3 DNA: TGTGCCAGCAGCTCCCGGACTAGCGGGAGGGTTGATGAGCAGTTCTTC.

V gene TRBV6-5 combines with J gene TRBJ1-5; D call uncertain. V lost 5 bases and J 0 bases, leaving 5 bases between the germline ends. The CDR3 is made up of 13 amino acids. The V gene's germline CDR1 is MNHEY and CDR2 SVGAGI. Here the CDR3 DNA reads TGTGCCAGCAGTAGAGGTAGCAATCAGCCCCAGCATTTT. Protein product: CASSRGSNQPQHF.

V and J are TRBV18 and TRBJ1-2; 9 bases fit TRBD1. The germline CDR1 and CDR2 sequences are KGHSH and LQKENI. The CDR3 totals 17 residues. After removal of 3 bases from V and 0 bases from J, the junction contained 8 bases not matched to a gene. The CDR3 is CASSPLGQGAANYGYTF. The CDR3 DNA reads as TGTGCCAGCTCACCGCTGGGACAGGGAGCTGCTAACTATGGCTACACCTTC. Combining the CDR3 with reference TRBV18 and TRBJ1-2 gives the whole variable domain NAGVMQNPRHLVRRRGQEARLRCSPMKGHSHVYWYRQLPEEGLKFMVYLQKENIIDESGMPKERFSAEFPKEGPSILRIQQVVRGDSAAYFCASSPLGQGAANYGYTFGSGTRLTVV.

The chain is built from TRBV29-1 and TRBJ1-1; a weak D match, TRBD1 (5 bases). Trimming pared 7 bases from V and 3 bases from J, leaving 12 bases between. Germline CDR1 reads SQVTM; CDR2 reads ANQGSEA. The CDR3 contains 12 residues. The CDR3 loop reads CSALDSHTEAFF. CDR3 coding DNA: TGCAGCGCCCTAGACAGCCACACTGAAGCTTTCTTT.